These T cell receptor beta chains were read from a single sample in a study of blood T cell repertoires in COVID-19. TCRdb keeps only in-frame clones here, not all; method: immunoSEQ multiplex PCR. The table shows 200,000 to 250,000 clones, with around 84% occurring only once. The source material was PBMCs or T cells enriched from blood (not recorded which). The source of these receptors is a man aged 40-49 years who had recovered from COVID-19. CDR3s include the opening cysteine and the closing phenylalanine or tryptophan. Each record gives: clone size, D gene, J gene, CDR3 length, V gene, CDR3 protein, CDR3 DNA. A D gene is named only where the DNA matches it firmly. Where a row states a size, it is once, few, many or the class of an expanded clone; other rows omit it.

NA	NA	TRBJ1-1	16	TRBV18	CASSPRSSGSGTEAFF	TGTGCCAGCTCACCCCGTTCGTCGGGGAGTGGCACTGAAGCTTTCTTT
NA	TRBD2	TRBJ2-3	15	TRBV19	CASTITSGRSDTQYF	TGTGCCAGTACCATAACTAGCGGGAGGTCAGATACGCAGTATTTT
NA	TRBD2	TRBJ2-5	19	TRBV4-2	CASSHNGWVASGVQETQYF	TGTGCCAGCAGCCACAATGGATGGGTGGCTAGCGGGGTCCAAGAGACCCAGTACTTC
few	TRBD1	TRBJ2-7	16	TRBV5-1	CASRSGTQGLNYEQYF	TGCGCCAGCAGGTCAGGGACACAGGGGCTCAATTACGAGCAGTACTTC
NA	NA	TRBJ2-1	13	TRBV28	CASSFASYNEQFF	TGTGCCAGCAGTTTCGCGTCCTACAATGAGCAGTTCTTC
NA	NA	TRBJ2-3	17	TRBV5-1	CASSSRPNRDLPDTQYF	TGCGCCAGCAGCTCTAGACCGAACAGGGACCTGCCAGATACGCAGTATTTT
NA	TRBD1	TRBJ1-5	16	TRBV7-2	CASSPHGGGNNQPQHF	TGTGCCAGCAGCCCCCATGGAGGGGGCAACAATCAGCCCCAGCATTTT
NA	TRBD1	TRBJ1-6	16	TRBV7-2	CASSLLPGQGNSPLHF	TGTGCCAGCAGCCTCTTACCGGGACAGGGAAATTCACCCCTCCACTTT
NA	TRBD2	TRBJ2-7	16	TRBV6-5	CASSYGTSGSSYEQYF	TGTGCCAGCAGTTACGGGACTAGCGGGAGCTCCTACGAGCAGTACTTC
NA	NA	TRBJ1-2	15	TRBV7-9	CASSLGAGEGYGYTF	TGTGCCAGCAGCTTAGGGGCAGGGGAAGGCTATGGCTACACCTTC
NA	NA	TRBJ1-1	11	TRBV6-5	CASSRGREAFF	TGTGCCAGCAGCCGAGGGAGGGAAGCTTTCTTT
NA	NA	TRBJ2-7	14	TRBV5-1	CASSTDSPPYEQYF	TGCGCCAGCAGCACGGACTCACCGCCTTACGAGCAGTACTTC
once	TRBD1	TRBJ1-5	19	TRBV18	CASSPLGGTGVYSNQPQHF	TGTGCCAGCTCACCACTGGGCGGGACAGGCGTTTATAGCAATCAGCCCCAGCATTTT
NA	NA	TRBJ2-1	15	TRBV6-5	CASSPSMGPTFKQFF	TGTGCCAGCAGTCCTAGCATGGGTCCGACATTTAAGCAGTTCTTC
NA	NA	TRBJ2-7	16	TRBV27	CASRPTKPGQRYEQYF	TGTGCCAGCAGACCAACCAAGCCGGGACAACGATACGAGCAGTACTTC
NA	NA	TRBJ1-2	14	TRBV28	CASSHGQGWSGYTF	TGTGCCAGCAGCCACGGGCAGGGGTGGAGTGGCTACACCTTC
NA	NA	TRBJ1-5	14	TRBV19	CASSIKQGGQPQHF	TGTGCCAGTAGTATAAAACAGGGTGGTCAGCCCCAGCATTTT
NA	NA	TRBJ2-6	16	TRBV5-6	CASSSGPGSGANVLTF	TGTGCCAGCAGCTCCGGCCCAGGGTCTGGGGCCAACGTCCTGACTTTC
NA	TRBD2	TRBJ2-1	17	TRBV5-1	CASSQGTSGSSYNEQFF	TGCGCCAGCAGCCAAGGGACTAGCGGCAGCTCCTACAATGAGCAGTTCTTC
NA	NA	TRBJ2-4	17	TRBV19	CASSIIGRERAKNIQYF	TGTGCCAGTAGTATAATAGGGCGGGAACGGGCCAAAAACATTCAGTACTTC
NA	TRBD1	TRBJ1-4	16	TRBV3-1/TRBV3-2	CASSQDPTGINEKLFF	TGTGCCAGCAGCCAAGATCCGACAGGGATTAATGAAAAACTGTTTTTT
NA	TRBD1	TRBJ1-4	15	TRBV27	CASRLQGVSNEKLFF	TGTGCCAGCAGGCTCCAGGGGGTGTCTAATGAAAAACTGTTTTTT